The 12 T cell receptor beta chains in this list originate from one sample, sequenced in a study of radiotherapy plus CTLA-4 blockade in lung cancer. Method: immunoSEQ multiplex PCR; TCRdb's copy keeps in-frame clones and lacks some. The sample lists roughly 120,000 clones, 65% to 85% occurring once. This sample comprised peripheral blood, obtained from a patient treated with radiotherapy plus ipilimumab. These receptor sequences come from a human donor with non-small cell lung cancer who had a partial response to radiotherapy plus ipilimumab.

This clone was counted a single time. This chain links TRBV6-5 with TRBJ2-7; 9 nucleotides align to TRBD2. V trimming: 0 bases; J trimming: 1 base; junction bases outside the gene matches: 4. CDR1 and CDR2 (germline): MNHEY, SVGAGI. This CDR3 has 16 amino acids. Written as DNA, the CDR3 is TGTGCCAGCAGTTACTCAGGGCTAGCGGGATCCTACGAGCAGTACTTC. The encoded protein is CASSYSGLAGSYEQYF.

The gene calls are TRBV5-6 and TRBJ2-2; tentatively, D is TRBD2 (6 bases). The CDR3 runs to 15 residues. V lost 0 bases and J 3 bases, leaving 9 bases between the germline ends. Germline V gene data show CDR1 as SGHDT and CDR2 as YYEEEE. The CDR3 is CASSLVGEDTGELFF. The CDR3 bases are TGTGCCAGCAGCTTGGTAGGGGAGGACACCGGGGAGCTGTTTTTT.

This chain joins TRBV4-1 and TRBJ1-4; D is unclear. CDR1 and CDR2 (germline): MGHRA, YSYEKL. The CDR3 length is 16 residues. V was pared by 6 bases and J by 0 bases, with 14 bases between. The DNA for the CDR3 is TGCGCCAGCAGTAAATCCTATAGCCCAACTAATGAAAAACTGTTTTTT. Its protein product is CASSKSYSPTNEKLFF.

As DNA, the CDR3 is TGTGCCAGCAGCTTAGATCAGGGTGTCACTGAAGCTTTCTTT. Amino acids: CASSLDQGVTEAFF. The rearrangement joins TRBV11-1 to TRBJ1-1; a possible D gene is TRBD1 (5 bases). The CDR3 is made up of 14 amino acids. V shed 1 base and J shed 4 bases, with 10 bases lying between them. Germline CDR1 and CDR2: SGHAT and FQDESV (reference sequence). The full variable domain, its missing parts supplied by reference TRBV11-1 and TRBJ1-1, is EAEVAQSPRYKITEKSQAVAFWCDPISGHATLYWYRQILGQGPELLVQFQDESVVDDSQLPKDRFSAERLKGVDSTLKIQPAELGDSAMYLCASSLDQGVTEAFFGQGTRLTVV.

The CDR3 region has the DNA TGTGCCTGGATAACAGGGTCTTCACCCCTCCACTTT. Its translation is CAWITGSSPLHF. The chain links TRBV30 to TRBJ1-6; a possible D gene is TRBD1 (6 bases). The CDR3 has 12 residues. Germline loops: CDR1 GTSNPN, CDR2 SVGIG (reference sequence). The V end lost 4 bases, the J end lost 9 bases, and 10 bases lay between the germline ends.

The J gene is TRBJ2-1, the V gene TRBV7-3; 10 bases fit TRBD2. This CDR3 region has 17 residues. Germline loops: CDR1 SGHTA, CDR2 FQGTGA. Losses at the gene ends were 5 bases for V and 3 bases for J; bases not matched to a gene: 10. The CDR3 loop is CASSPGLAISGYNEQFF. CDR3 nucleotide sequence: TGTGCCAGCAGCCCGGGACTAGCGATCTCCGGCTACAATGAGCAGTTCTTC.

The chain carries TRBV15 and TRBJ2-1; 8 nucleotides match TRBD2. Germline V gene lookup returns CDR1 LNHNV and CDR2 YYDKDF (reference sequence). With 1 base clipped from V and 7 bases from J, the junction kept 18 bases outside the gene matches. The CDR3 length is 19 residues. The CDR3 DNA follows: TGTGCCACCAGCAGAGGAGGCCAGTTAGGAGAGCGGGAGTCAAATGAGCAGTTCTTC. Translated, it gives CATSRGGQLGERESNEQFF.

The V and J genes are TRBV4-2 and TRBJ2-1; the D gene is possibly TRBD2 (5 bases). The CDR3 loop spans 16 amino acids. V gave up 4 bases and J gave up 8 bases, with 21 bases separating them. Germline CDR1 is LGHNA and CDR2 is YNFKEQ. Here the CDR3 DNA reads TGTGCCAGCAGCCGCCAAGGGTATGAGCGGAACGATGAGCAGTTCTTC. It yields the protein CASSRQGYERNDEQFF.

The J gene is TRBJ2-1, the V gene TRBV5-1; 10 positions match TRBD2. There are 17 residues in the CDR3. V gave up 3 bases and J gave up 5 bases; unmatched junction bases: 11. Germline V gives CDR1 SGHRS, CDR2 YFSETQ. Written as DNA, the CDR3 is TGCGCCAGCAGCTCACCGGGAGCGGGAGGGCCACACAATGAGCAGTTCTTC. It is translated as CASSSPGAGGPHNEQFF.

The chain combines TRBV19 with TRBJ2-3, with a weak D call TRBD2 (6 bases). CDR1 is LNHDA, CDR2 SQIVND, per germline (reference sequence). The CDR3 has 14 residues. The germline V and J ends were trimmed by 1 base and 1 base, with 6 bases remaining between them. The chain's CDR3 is CASSIAGGTDTQYF. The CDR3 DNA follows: TGTGCCAGTAGTATAGCGGGGGGCACAGATACGCAGTATTTT. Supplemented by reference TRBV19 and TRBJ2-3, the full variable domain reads DGGITQSPKYLFRKEGQNVTLSCEQNLNHDAMYWYRQDPGQGLRLIYYSQIVNDFQKGDIAEGYSVSREKKESFPLTVTSAQKNPTAFYLCASSIAGGTDTQYFGPGTRLTVL.

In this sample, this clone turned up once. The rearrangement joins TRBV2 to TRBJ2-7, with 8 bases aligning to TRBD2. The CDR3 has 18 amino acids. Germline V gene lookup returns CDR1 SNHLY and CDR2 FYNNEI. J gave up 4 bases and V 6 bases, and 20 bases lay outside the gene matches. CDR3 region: CASRSTRGTRTFAYEQYF. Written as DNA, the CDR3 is TGTGCCAGCAGGTCCACGCGCGGGACTAGGACGTTTGCGTACGAGCAGTACTTC.

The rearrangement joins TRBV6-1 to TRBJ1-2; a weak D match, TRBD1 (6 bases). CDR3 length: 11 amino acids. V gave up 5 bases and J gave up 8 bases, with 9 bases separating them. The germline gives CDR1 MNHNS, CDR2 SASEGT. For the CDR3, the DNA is TGTGCCAGCAGTCCAGGGGAGGGCTACACCTTC. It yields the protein CASSPGEGYTF.